These 7 T cell receptor beta chains came from one sample sequenced in a study of blood T cell repertoires in COVID-19. TCRdb keeps only in-frame clones here, not all; method: immunoSEQ multiplex PCR. The sample contains 300,000 to 450,000 clones, approximately 87% of which appear only once. The sample taken for sequencing was peripheral blood. The receptors shown here come from a woman in her twenties or thirties with COVID-19, enrolled during active disease.

V and J are TRBV11-1 and TRBJ2-5, with a tentative D call TRBD2 (5 bases). Trimming left V 5 bases short and J 5 bases short, with 15 bases between. Germline CDR1 is SGHAT and CDR2 is FQDESV (reference sequence). This CDR3 region has 14 residues. This chain's CDR3 is CASSPRGRPETQYF. DNA for the CDR3: TGTGCCAGCAGCCCTCGGGGTAGGCCGGAGACCCAGTACTTC.

The rearrangement links TRBV7-9 to TRBJ2-2; 12 nucleotides align to TRBD1. The V gene end was trimmed by 4 bases and the J gene end by 5 bases; junction bases not matched to a gene: 8. Per germline, CDR1 SEHNR and CDR2 FQNEAQ (reference sequence). The CDR3 covers 17 residues. DNA of the CDR3: TGTGCCAGCAGCTGGGAGGGACAGGGGGCTCAGACCGGGGAGCTGTTTTTT. Its protein product is CASSWEGQGAQTGELFF.

The V call is TRBV14, the J call TRBJ1-4, with D possibly TRBD1 on 5 matching bases. V lost 3 bases and J lost 8, with 13 bases in between. The CDR3 has 14 amino acids. Germline CDR1 SGHDN, CDR2 FVKESK. The CDR3 loop reads CASSQEGWAEKLFF. In DNA, the CDR3 is TGTGCCAGCAGCCAGGAGGGGTGGGCCGAAAAACTGTTTTTT.

This clone has only a few counts. V is TRBV7-3 and J is TRBJ1-6, with unresolved D. The CDR3 has 14 amino acids. CDR1 SGHTA and CDR2 FQGTGA come from the germline V gene. Trimming left V 1 base short and J 5 bases short, with 6 bases between. The CDR3 DNA reads as TGTGCCAGCAGCTTAAACAGCAATAATTCACCCCTCCACTTT. This sequence encodes CASSLNSNNSPLHF.

V usage is TRBV19 and J usage is TRBJ2-3, with D perhaps matching TRBD2 (6 bases). The V end lost 3 bases, the J end lost 2 bases, and 15 bases lay between the germline ends. The CDR3 loop spans 16 amino acids. Germline CDR1 LNHDA, CDR2 SQIVND (reference sequence). In DNA, the CDR3 is TGTGCCAGTAGTATCAAAGGCGGGACTTTCACAGATACGCAGTATTTT. Protein sequence: CASSIKGGTFTDTQYF.

The rearrangement uses TRBV5-1 and TRBJ1-1, with TRBD1 matching over 8 bases. CDR3 length: 15 amino acids. Trimming cost V 4 bases and J 0 bases; bases outside gene matches: 5. Germline V gives CDR1 SGHRS, CDR2 YFSETQ. The DNA of the CDR3 is TGCGCCAGCAGCGTCCTGGGACAGGTGAACACTGAAGCTTTCTTT. This translates into CASSVLGQVNTEAFF.

Worth noting for this clone: In the same sample, other DNA sequences code for this CDR3. The chain has TRBV27 and TRBJ2-1; TRBD2 matches at 11 bases. CDR3 length equals 16 residues. Germline V lookup: CDR1 MNHEY, CDR2 SMNVEV (reference sequence). V lost 4 bases to trimming and J lost 7 bases; unmatched junction nucleotides: 9. CDR3 residues: CASSSGRLAGGNEQFF. CDR3 nucleotides: TGTGCCAGCAGTTCGGGGAGGCTAGCGGGGGGAAATGAGCAGTTCTTC.